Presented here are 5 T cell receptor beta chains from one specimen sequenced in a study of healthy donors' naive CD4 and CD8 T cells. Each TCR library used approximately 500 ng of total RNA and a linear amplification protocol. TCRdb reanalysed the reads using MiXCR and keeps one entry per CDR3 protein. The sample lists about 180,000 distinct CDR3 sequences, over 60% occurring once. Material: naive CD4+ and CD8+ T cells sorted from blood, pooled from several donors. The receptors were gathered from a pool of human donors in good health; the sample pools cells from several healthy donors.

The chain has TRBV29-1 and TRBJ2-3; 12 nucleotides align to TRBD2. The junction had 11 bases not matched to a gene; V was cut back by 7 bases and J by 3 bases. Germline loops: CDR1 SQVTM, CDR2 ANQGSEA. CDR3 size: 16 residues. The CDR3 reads CSALRLAGDSTDTQYF. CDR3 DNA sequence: TGCAGCGCCCTAAGACTAGCGGGAGACAGTACAGATACGCAGTATTTT.

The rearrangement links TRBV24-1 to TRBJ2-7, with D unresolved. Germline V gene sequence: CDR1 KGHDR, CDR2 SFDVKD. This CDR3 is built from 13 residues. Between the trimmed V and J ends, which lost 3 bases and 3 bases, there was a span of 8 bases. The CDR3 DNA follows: TGTGCCACCAGTGATCCCACAAGCTACGAGCAGTACTTC. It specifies CATSDPTSYEQYF.

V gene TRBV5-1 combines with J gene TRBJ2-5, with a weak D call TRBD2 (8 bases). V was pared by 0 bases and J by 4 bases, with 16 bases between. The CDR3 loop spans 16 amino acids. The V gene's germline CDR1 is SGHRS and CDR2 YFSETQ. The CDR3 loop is CASSLATGGGRETQYF. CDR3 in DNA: TGCGCCAGCAGCTTGGCCACGGGAGGGGGCAGAGAGACCCAGTACTTC.

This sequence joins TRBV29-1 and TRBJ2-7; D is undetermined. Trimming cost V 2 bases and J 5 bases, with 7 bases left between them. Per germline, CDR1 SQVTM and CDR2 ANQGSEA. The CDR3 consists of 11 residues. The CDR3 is CSVEQVDEQYF. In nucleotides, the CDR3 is TGCAGCGTTGAACAGGTTGACGAGCAGTACTTC.

This CDR3 reads CAWSNGNYGYTF. CDR3 nucleotide sequence: TGTGCCTGGTCGAACGGGAACTATGGCTACACCTTC. The gene calls are TRBV30 and TRBJ1-2, with no clear D. This CDR3 contains 12 residues. The ends were cut back, 5 bases at V and 2 bases at J, with 9 bases in the middle. In germline, CDR1 is GTSNPN, CDR2 SVGIG (reference sequence).